The 32 T cell receptor beta chains presented below share a single source sample, sequenced in a study of OX40 agonist ivuxolimab in advanced cancers. Generated by immunoSEQ multiplex PCR, the TCRdb table keeps only in-frame clones and is missing some. The sample holds around 80,000 clones, approximately 86% seen once. This specimen was CD4+ or CD8+ T cells sorted from blood, taken in a trial of the OX40 agonist ivuxolimab. These receptors were collected from an adult with an advanced solid tumor such as melanoma, head and neck, liver or kidney cancer.

This chain links TRBV28 with TRBJ2-7; D unresolved. CDR1 and CDR2 from the germline V gene are MDHEN and SYDVKM. Trimming cost V 4 bases and J 2 bases, with 6 bases left between them. The CDR3 is 12 amino acids. The CDR3 bases are TGTGCCAGCAGTTCTGTTACCTACGAGCAGTACTTC. This translates into CASSSVTYEQYF.

The chain carries TRBV7-3 and TRBJ1-3, with D maybe TRBD1 (5 bases). Deletions cut 4 bases from V and 4 bases from J, with 14 bases between. Germline V gene data show CDR1 as SGHTA and CDR2 as FQGTGA. This CDR3 region has 15 residues. The CDR3 sequence: CASSSTAGDGNTIYF. CDR3 coding DNA: TGTGCCAGCAGCTCGACAGCCGGGGACGGAAACACCATATATTTT. Variable domain in full (rest from reference TRBV7-3 and TRBJ1-3): GAGVSQTPSNKVTEKGKYVELRCDPISGHTALYWYRQSLGQGPEFLIYFQGTGAADDSGLPNDRFFAVRPEGSVSTLKIQRTERGDSAVYLCASSSTAGDGNTIYFGEGSWLTVV.

This clone was picked up a small number of times. The chain uses TRBV7-3 and TRBJ2-3; 11 nucleotides match TRBD2. CDR1 is SGHTA and CDR2 is FQGTGA in the germline V gene. The CDR3 has 14 amino acids. Trimming removed 8 bases from V and 11 bases from J; junction bases left unmatched: 12. The CDR3, as DNA: TGTGCCAGCCTGGATCTAGCGGGGGGACGGGAGCAGTATTTT. Translating gives CASLDLAGGREQYF.

This clone was observed once. V is TRBV6-5 and J is TRBJ1-4; 12 nucleotides agree with TRBD1. The CDR3 spans 14 residues. V was clipped by 4 bases and J by 8 bases; unmatched bases: 2. CDR1 and CDR2 (germline): MNHEY, SVGAGI. CDR3 nucleotides: TGTGCCAGCAGTTCAGGGACAGGGGGCGAAAAACTGTTTTTT. It codes for CASSSGTGGEKLFF.

This rearrangement joins TRBV7-2 to TRBJ2-7, with a weak D call TRBD2 (6 bases). Germline V gives CDR1 SGHTA, CDR2 FQGNSA. This CDR3 is 14 amino acids long. The V end was cut by 3 bases, the J end by 7 bases, with 16 bases between. CDR3 coding DNA: TGTGCCAGCAGCTTCTTGAACGGGGGTGGTGAGCAGTACTTC. This encodes CASSFLNGGGEQYF.

The J gene is TRBJ2-3, the V gene TRBV5-5, with 11 bases lining up with TRBD1. Germline CDR1 is SGHKS and CDR2 is YYEKEE (reference sequence). This CDR3 has 15 residues. V trimming: 0 bases; J trimming: 5 bases; junction bases outside the gene matches: 2. CDR3 sequence: CASSLVGTGGDTQYF. In DNA form, the CDR3 reads TGTGCCAGCAGCTTGGTGGGGACAGGGGGAGATACGCAGTATTTT.

The V gene is TRBV18, the J gene TRBJ1-5; 7 bases line up with TRBD1. The trim removed 5 bases at V and 4 bases at J, leaving 11 bases unmatched. From germline, CDR1 is KGHSH and CDR2 LQKENI. The CDR3 spans 16 residues. The CDR3 spells CASSTSGTDRNQPQHF. The CDR3 DNA reads as TGTGCCAGCTCAACCTCCGGGACAGACAGAAATCAGCCCCAGCATTTT. The complete variable domain, with remaining parts taken from reference TRBV18 and TRBJ1-5, reads NAGVMQNPRHLVRRRGQEARLRCSPMKGHSHVYWYRQLPEEGLKFMVYLQKENIIDESGMPKERFSAEFPKEGPSILRIQQVVRGDSAAYFCASSTSGTDRNQPQHFGDGTRLSIL.

This clone was recorded at least ten times. This rearrangement joins TRBV6-5 to TRBJ2-5, with 7 bases fitting TRBD1. Trimming removed 7 bases from V and 5 bases from J; junction bases left unmatched: 1. Germline CDR1 and CDR2: MNHEY and SVGAGI. CDR3 length equals 11 residues. CDR3 loop: CASKGAETQYF. For the CDR3, the DNA is TGTGCCAGCAAGGGGGCCGAGACCCAGTACTTC.

The chain uses TRBV5-4 and TRBJ2-2; 10 nucleotides agree with TRBD2. The V gene end was trimmed by 3 bases and the J gene end by 4 bases; junction bases not matched to a gene: 3. The germline CDR1 and CDR2 sequences are SGHNT and YYREEE (reference sequence). The CDR3 extends over 15 amino acids. The CDR3 coding sequence is TGTGCCAGCAGCTCCCGACTAGCGGGCACCGGGGAGCTGTTTTTT. Residues: CASSSRLAGTGELFF.

The rearrangement uses TRBV5-6 and TRBJ1-2; D unresolved. Trimming took 5 bases from V and 3 from J, leaving 8 bases between them. The CDR3 runs to 12 residues. The germline V gene has CDR1 SGHDT and CDR2 YYEEEE. As DNA, the CDR3 is TGTGCCAGCAGTGGCAGCGACTATGGCTACACCTTC. The encoded protein is CASSGSDYGYTF.

The V call is TRBV28, the J call TRBJ1-3; D is ambiguous. Germline loops: CDR1 MDHEN, CDR2 SYDVKM. V was trimmed by 3 bases and J by 3 bases, leaving 9 bases between them. CDR3 length equals 14 residues. CDR3 coding DNA: TGTGCCAGCAGTTTCTCGGGTGATGGAAACACCATATATTTT. This gives the protein CASSFSGDGNTIYF.

This clone was seen once. The chain couples TRBV4-3 to TRBJ2-1; TRBD2 matches 12 bases. The CDR3 consists of 17 residues. With V trimmed by 0 bases and J by 4 bases, 4 bases remained unmatched. Germline V gene data show CDR1 as LGHNA and CDR2 as YSLEER. This CDR3 reads CASSQETGTSGYNEQFF. The CDR3, as DNA: TGCGCCAGCAGCCAAGAGACCGGGACTAGCGGGTACAATGAGCAGTTCTTC.

The rearrangement links TRBV30 to TRBJ1-4; D gene ambiguous. V shed 5 bases and J shed 13 bases, with 17 bases lying between them. The CDR3 extends over 12 amino acids. Germline V CDR1 and CDR2: GTSNPN, SVGIG (reference sequence). As DNA, the CDR3 is TGTGCCTGGGCCCGGGGTCCCGGACCACTGTTTTTT. This translates into CAWARGPGPLFF.

The chain links TRBV4-3 to TRBJ2-3; D may be TRBD1 (5 bases). This CDR3 is 12 amino acids long. The V gene's germline CDR1 is LGHNA and CDR2 YSLEER. V was trimmed by 2 bases and J by 5 bases, leaving 5 bases between them. The CDR3 protein is CASSQQGDTQYF. As DNA, the CDR3 is TGCGCCAGCAGCCAACAGGGAGATACGCAGTATTTT.

This sequence joins TRBV29-1 and TRBJ2-3; 9 positions match TRBD1. The CDR3 extends over 15 amino acids. The V and J ends lost 3 bases and 6 bases, in that order; junction bases with no gene match: 10. CDR1 SQVTM and CDR2 ANQGSEA come from the germline V gene. This CDR3 is CSVDRITGGLDTQYF. CDR3 bases: TGCAGCGTTGATCGTATTACAGGGGGCCTGGATACGCAGTATTTT.

The rearrangement uses TRBV30 and TRBJ1-6; D is possibly TRBD1 (6 bases). CDR3 length: 14 residues. Trimming removed 3 bases from V and 6 bases from J, with 12 bases in between. Germline loops: CDR1 GTSNPN, CDR2 SVGIG (reference sequence). In DNA form, the CDR3 reads TGTGCCTGGAGACCGGACAGCGTTAATTCACCCCTCCACTTT. This gives the protein CAWRPDSVNSPLHF.

V is TRBV6-1 and J is TRBJ2-3; the match to TRBD1 covers 10 bases. Germline V gene data show CDR1 as MNHNS and CDR2 as SASEGT. Trimming cost V 6 bases and J 7 bases; bases outside gene matches: 10. This CDR3 is built from 15 residues. In DNA, the CDR3 is TGTGCCAGCAGGACAGGGGGCGCATCTCCGCATACGCAGTATTTT. Protein product: CASRTGGASPHTQYF.

The chain carries TRBV6-5 and TRBJ1-1; 7 bases are a match to TRBD1. V lost 5 bases, J lost 5 bases, and 8 bases stayed unmatched. The CDR3 has 14 residues. Germline V gene sequence: CDR1 MNHEY, CDR2 SVGAGI. The DNA for the CDR3 is TGTGCCAGCAGTCCCGGGACAGTGGGGACTGAAGCTTTCTTT. It encodes CASSPGTVGTEAFF.

This clone appeared a single time. The rearrangement joins TRBV19 to TRBJ2-7; D remains ambiguous. The CDR3 sequence is 12 residues long. V was shortened by 7 bases and J by 6 bases, with 13 bases between the two germline ends. In germline, CDR1 is LNHDA, CDR2 SQIVND (reference sequence). The CDR3 is CASTGSDGEQYV. The CDR3 DNA reads as TGTGCCAGTACCGGGTCAGACGGCGAGCAGTACGTC.

The chain links TRBV5-4 to TRBJ2-3, with D perhaps matching TRBD2 (6 bases). The length of the CDR3 is 14 residues. The germline V and J ends were trimmed by 1 base and 1 base, with 7 bases remaining between them. Germline assignment: CDR1 SGHNT and CDR2 YYREEE (reference sequence). The CDR3 spells CASSLPSGTDTQYF. The CDR3 DNA reads as TGTGCCAGCAGCTTGCCTAGCGGCACAGATACGCAGTATTTT.

The chain carries TRBV6-5 and TRBJ1-2; D might be TRBD1 (6 bases). The CDR3 sequence is 15 residues long. Trimming pared 0 bases from V and 3 bases from J, leaving 11 bases between. Germline V gene sequence: CDR1 MNHEY, CDR2 SVGAGI. The CDR3 region is CASSYSWTVDYGYTF. Written as DNA, the CDR3 is TGTGCCAGCAGTTACTCCTGGACAGTTGACTATGGCTACACCTTC.

The chain has TRBV27 and TRBJ2-5, with D possibly TRBD1 on 6 matching bases. Trimming cost V 6 bases and J 3 bases, with 17 bases left between them. The germline gives CDR1 MNHEY, CDR2 SMNVEV (reference sequence). This CDR3 comprises 15 residues. The CDR3 here is CASSHRDKKKETQYF. In DNA form, the CDR3 reads TGTGCCAGCAGCCACCGGGACAAGAAAAAAGAGACCCAGTACTTC.

The chain employs TRBV7-2 and TRBJ2-2; no clear D. The CDR3 is made up of 16 amino acids. Trimming removed 0 bases at V and 2 bases at J, with 10 bases between. Germline CDR1 SGHTA, CDR2 FQGNSA. Here the CDR3 reads CASSLAPTVNTGELFF. CDR3 in DNA: TGTGCCAGCAGCTTAGCCCCGACCGTAAACACCGGGGAGCTGTTTTTT.

The V call is TRBV7-6, the J call TRBJ2-1, with D hard to call. This CDR3 region has 13 residues. Trimming pared 1 base from V and 7 bases from J, leaving 8 bases between. Germline assignment: CDR1 SGHVS and CDR2 FNYEAQ. CDR3 loop: CASSLGVPNEQFF. The CDR3, as DNA: TGTGCCAGCAGCTTAGGAGTGCCGAATGAGCAGTTCTTC.

This chain connects TRBV30 to TRBJ1-1; D may be TRBD1 (5 bases). The CDR3 has 13 residues. V lost 0 bases and J lost 5, with 10 bases in between. CDR1 is GTSNPN and CDR2 is SVGIG in the germline V gene (reference sequence). The CDR3 protein is CAWSVLSGTEAFF. Written as DNA, the CDR3 is TGTGCCTGGAGTGTACTGTCAGGGACTGAAGCTTTCTTT.

The rearrangement links TRBV4-2 to TRBJ2-3, with 14 nucleotides matching TRBD2. V dropped 0 bases and J dropped 2; count of bases not matched to a gene: 4. The CDR3 is 18 amino acids. Per the germline V gene, CDR1 is LGHNA and CDR2 is YNFKEQ. The CDR3 DNA sequence: TGTGCCAGCAGCCAAGATGGACTAGCGGGGGGAACCACAGATACGCAGTATTTT. Protein sequence: CASSQDGLAGGTTDTQYF.

The chain combines TRBV7-2 with TRBJ2-3, with 11 bases that match TRBD2. In germline, CDR1 is SGHTA, CDR2 FQGNSA. The CDR3 covers 16 residues. Trimming took 2 bases from V and 4 from J; bases not matched to a gene: 5. CDR3 bases: TGTGCCAGCAGCTTATATAGCGGGGGGGCCGCAGATACGCAGTATTTT. Residues: CASSLYSGGAADTQYF.

The chain has TRBV19 and TRBJ2-3; D perhaps matches TRBD1 (6 bases). The length of the CDR3 is 13 residues. V was trimmed by 9 bases and J by 4 bases, leaving 14 bases between them. The germline gives CDR1 LNHDA, CDR2 SQIVND (reference sequence). The CDR3 coding sequence is TGTGCCAGCTCGGCAACAGGGTCAGATACGCAGTATTTT. Translated: CASSATGSDTQYF.

The chain joins TRBV18 to TRBJ1-1; D remains unclear. From germline, CDR1 is KGHSH and CDR2 LQKENI. The V end was cut by 3 bases, the J end by 4 bases, with 9 bases between. This CDR3 spans 13 amino acids. CDR3 nucleotides: TGTGCCAGCTCACCGGGCTACAGCACTGAAGCTTTCTTT. It encodes CASSPGYSTEAFF.

The chain couples TRBV30 to TRBJ2-7; the D is unclear. Trimming stripped 3 bases from V and 2 bases from J, with 14 bases between. The length of the CDR3 is 14 residues. CDR1 and CDR2 from the germline V gene are GTSNPN and SVGIG (reference sequence). This CDR3 is CAWSPFGFTYEQYF. The CDR3 bases are TGTGCCTGGAGCCCTTTTGGCTTCACCTACGAGCAGTACTTC.

The chain uses TRBV19 and TRBJ1-6; no clear D gene. This CDR3 is built from 13 residues. Trimming stripped 5 bases from V and 8 bases from J, with 10 bases between. CDR1 is LNHDA, CDR2 SQIVND, per germline (reference sequence). CDR3 nucleotides: TGTGCCAGTAGTGTGGAAATATATTCACCCCTCCACTTT. Translation gives CASSVEIYSPLHF.

The chain uses TRBV4-3 and TRBJ1-1, with 7 bases matching TRBD1. The germline V gene encodes CDR1 LGHNA and CDR2 YSLEER. The CDR3 covers 14 residues. With V trimmed by 0 bases and J by 5 bases, 3 bases remained unmatched. The CDR3 reads CASSQDTGETEAFF. The DNA for the CDR3 is TGCGCCAGCAGCCAAGATACAGGGGAAACTGAAGCTTTCTTT.